Listed here are 8 T cell receptor beta chains from one sample, sequenced in a study of T cell responses to AZD1222 COVID-19 vaccine. Sequencing used immunoSEQ multiplex PCR; TCRdb keeps in-frame clones, though not all of them. The profile shows about 200,000 clones, 88% of them singletons. Here the sequenced sample was peripheral blood, taken on day 0 of AZD1222 vaccination. Receptors originate from an adult in good health.

V is TRBV5-1 and J is TRBJ2-1; a weak D match, TRBD2 (6 bases). Germline V gene data show CDR1 as SGHRS and CDR2 as YFSETQ. V lost 0 bases to trimming and J lost 0 bases, with 7 bases between them. The CDR3 has 15 residues. The CDR3 region has the DNA TGCGCCAGCAGCTTGGTGACTAGCTCCTACAATGAGCAGTTCTTC. This gives the protein CASSLVTSSYNEQFF.

The chain employs TRBV7-3 and TRBJ2-7; D is perhaps TRBD1 or TRBD2 (5 bases each). CDR1 is SGHTA and CDR2 is FQGTGA in the germline V gene. The CDR3 length is 15 residues. V lost 5 bases to trimming and J lost 0 bases, with 14 bases between them. CDR3 protein: CASSLSRDVSYEQYF. Written as DNA, the CDR3 is TGTGCCAGCAGCCTCTCGAGGGACGTCTCCTACGAGCAGTACTTC.

The genes are TRBV4-1 and TRBJ2-5; D unresolved. Trimming left V 5 bases short and J 2 bases short, with 15 bases between. The CDR3 covers 15 residues. CDR1 and CDR2 (germline): MGHRA, YSYEKL. Here the CDR3 reads CASSSPSTGQETQYF. CDR3 in DNA: TGCGCCAGCAGCTCCCCATCGACGGGTCAAGAGACCCAGTACTTC.

This chain joins TRBV10-2 and TRBJ2-2, with TRBD2 matching 11 bases. CDR3 length: 17 amino acids. With 7 bases clipped from V and 2 bases from J, the junction kept 9 bases outside the gene matches. CDR1 is WSHSY, CDR2 SAAADI, per germline. CDR3 DNA: TGCGCCAGCAAGGGGCTAGCGGGGGGCCACAACACCGGGGAGCTGTTTTTT. Protein sequence: CASKGLAGGHNTGELFF.

The CDR3 loop is CASSSRWGNRWVPQHF. The CDR3 nucleotides read TGTGCCAGCAGTTCCCGATGGGGGAACCGTTGGGTTCCCCAGCATTTT. The J gene is TRBJ1-5, the V gene TRBV27; tentatively, D is TRBD1 (5 bases). Per the germline V gene, CDR1 is MNHEY and CDR2 is SMNVEV (reference sequence). Trimming removed 4 bases at V and 10 bases at J, with 23 bases between. This CDR3 is built from 16 residues.

This chain joins TRBV5-1 and TRBJ2-5; D is undetermined. The V end was cut by 3 bases, the J end by 5 bases, with 11 bases between. The CDR3 is 13 amino acids. Per the germline V gene, CDR1 is SGHRS and CDR2 is YFSETQ. The CDR3, as DNA: TGCGCCAGCAGCTGGACCTCTCAGGAGACCCAGTACTTC. Protein product: CASSWTSQETQYF.

This sequence joins TRBV7-9 and TRBJ2-2; 12 bases agree with TRBD1. CDR1 is SEHNR and CDR2 is FQNEAQ in the germline V gene (reference sequence). The CDR3 has 16 amino acids. The CDR3 is CAGPGTGGEDTGELFF. In DNA, the CDR3 is TGTGCGGGTCCCGGGACAGGGGGCGAGGACACCGGGGAGCTGTTTTTT.

The chain recombines TRBV9 with TRBJ1-6; 8 bases fit TRBD1. Germline trimming cut 6 bases from V and 10 bases from J; bases unmatched to any gene: 12. CDR3 length: 15 residues. CDR1 is SGDLS, CDR2 YYNGEE, per germline. The CDR3 nucleotides read TGTGCCAGCACCCTCCTGGACAGGGTGGGGTCACCCCTCCACTTT. Translated: CASTLLDRVGSPLHF.